Following are 7 T cell receptor beta chains from one sample sequenced in a study of long-term antiretroviral therapy in people with HIV. The libraries were made with immunoSEQ v3.0 at survey level. Data came from immunoSEQ multiplex PCR; TCRdb stores just in-frame clones and leaves some out. The sample holds 17,000 or so clones, roughly 77% seen once. Specimen: unsorted PBMCs, collected 0.3 years after starting antiretroviral therapy. All receptors come from a man aged 18 to 29 with HIV.

The chain links TRBV28 to TRBJ1-6, with D hard to call. The CDR3 extends over 15 amino acids. The germline V gene has CDR1 MDHEN and CDR2 SYDVKM. V lost 3 bases to trimming and J lost 2 bases, with 8 bases between them. The CDR3 nucleotides read TGTGCCAGCAGTTTCCAGGATGCCTATAATTCACCCCTCCACTTT. This translates into CASSFQDAYNSPLHF.

The chain is built from TRBV6-1 and TRBJ2-2, with D possibly matching TRBD2 (5 bases). V was shortened by 3 bases and J by 1 base, with 9 bases between the two germline ends. The CDR3 contains 15 residues. Germline CDR1 reads MNHNS; CDR2 reads SASEGT. The CDR3 DNA sequence: TGTGCCAGCAGTGATTATGGAGGGAACACCGGGGAGCTGTTTTTT. Its protein is CASSDYGGNTGELFF.

The V gene is TRBV11-2, the J gene TRBJ2-7; D not resolved. The V end was cut by 0 bases, the J end by 4 bases, with 13 bases between. Germline CDR1 SGHAT, CDR2 FQNNGV. This CDR3 contains 15 residues. The CDR3 region has the DNA TGTGCCAGCAGCTTAGATTTGCAGGTTGTTTACGAGCAGTACTTC. It specifies CASSLDLQVVYEQYF.

This clone was observed a few times. The chain is built from TRBV7-9 and TRBJ2-5; 8 bases are shared with TRBD1. CDR1 SEHNR and CDR2 FQNEAQ come from the germline V gene (reference sequence). This CDR3 comprises 16 residues. Germline trimming cut 5 bases from V and 5 bases from J; bases unmatched to any gene: 13. CDR3 nucleotides: TGTGCCAGCAGCCCGTGGGACAGGAGACGGGGCGAGACCCAGTACTTC. The encoded protein is CASSPWDRRRGETQYF.

The chain links TRBV5-1 to TRBJ2-5, with 8 bases lining up with TRBD2. The CDR3 contains 15 residues. The V gene end was trimmed by 3 bases and the J gene end by 4 bases; junction bases not matched to a gene: 8. Germline V gene sequence: CDR1 SGHRS, CDR2 YFSETQ. The CDR3 DNA sequence: TGCGCCAGCAGCTCCGCGGGGGGAGGAGGAGAGACCCAGTACTTC. This encodes CASSSAGGGGETQYF.

This clone was detected only once. This chain joins TRBV27 and TRBJ2-2, with D maybe TRBD2 (5 bases). Trimming removed 5 bases from V and 1 base from J, with 11 bases in between. The CDR3 totals 15 residues. Germline CDR1 is MNHEY and CDR2 is SMNVEV (reference sequence). In DNA, the CDR3 is TGTGCCAGCAGTGCAACTAGGCAGAACACCGGGGAGCTGTTTTTT. Its translation is CASSATRQNTGELFF.

This clone was seen only once. The chain uses TRBV5-1 and TRBJ1-2; unclear D gene. Germline lookup yields CDR1 SGHRS and CDR2 YFSETQ. This CDR3 comprises 13 residues. The V and J ends lost 4 bases and 10 bases respectively, with 17 bases between them. The CDR3 DNA follows: TGCGCCAGCAGCCCCTGGGAGCGGGTCTCCTACACCTTC. This translates into CASSPWERVSYTF.